This T cell receptor (beta chain) was obtained from a study of shared clonotypes between healthy human individuals. Trimming removed 5 bases at V and 9 bases at J, with 8 bases between. Germline values: CDR1 SEHNR, CDR2 FQNEAQ (reference sequence). The CDR3 consists of 11 residues. The repertoire was sequenced with immunoSEQ multiplex PCR; TCRdb's copy has only in-frame clones and lacks some. The sample contains under 600,000 clones, 97% of which appear only once. The chain employs TRBV7-9 and TRBJ2-1; D not certain. The sequence came from a woman in her 30s in good health. The sample was naive CD4+ T cells sorted from blood. Subset denoted: CD45RA+ positively selected. This CDR3 reads CASSKKFEQFF. The CDR3 DNA reads as TGTGCCAGCAGCAAGAAGTTTGAGCAGTTCTTC.